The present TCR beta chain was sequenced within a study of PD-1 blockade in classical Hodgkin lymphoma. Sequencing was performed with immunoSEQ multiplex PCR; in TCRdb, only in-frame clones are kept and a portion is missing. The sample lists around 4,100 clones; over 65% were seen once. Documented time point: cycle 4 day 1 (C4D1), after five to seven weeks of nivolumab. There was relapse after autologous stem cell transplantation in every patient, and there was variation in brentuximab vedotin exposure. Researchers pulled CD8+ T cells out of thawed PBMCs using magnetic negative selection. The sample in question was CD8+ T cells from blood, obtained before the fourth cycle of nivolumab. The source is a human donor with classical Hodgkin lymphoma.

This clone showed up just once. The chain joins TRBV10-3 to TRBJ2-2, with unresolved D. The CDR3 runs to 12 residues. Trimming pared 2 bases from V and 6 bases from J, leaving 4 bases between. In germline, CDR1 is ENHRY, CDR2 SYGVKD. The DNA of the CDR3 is TGTGCCATCAGTGAGGGAGCCGGGGAGCTGTTTTTT. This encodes CAISEGAGELFF.